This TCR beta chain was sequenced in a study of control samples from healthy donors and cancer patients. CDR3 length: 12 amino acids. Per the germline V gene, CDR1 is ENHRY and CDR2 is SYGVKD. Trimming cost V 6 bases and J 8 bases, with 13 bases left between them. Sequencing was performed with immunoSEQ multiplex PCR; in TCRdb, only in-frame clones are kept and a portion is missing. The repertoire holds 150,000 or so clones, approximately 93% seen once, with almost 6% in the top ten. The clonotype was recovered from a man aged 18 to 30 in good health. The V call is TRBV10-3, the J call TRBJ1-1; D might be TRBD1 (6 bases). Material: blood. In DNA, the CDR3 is TGTGCCATCAGGGATACAGGGAAAGAAGCTTTCTTT. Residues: CAIRDTGKEAFF.